What follows are 24 T cell receptor beta chains derived from one specimen sequenced in a study of CD8+ T cells in alopecia areata. cDNA serving as the sequencing template came from extracted, reverse transcribed RNA. Produced via immunoSEQ multiplex PCR; TCRdb's table is partial and in-frame only. Of about 140,000 clones in the sample, about half were seen once. The sequences come from CD4+ T cells sorted from blood, collected at week 0. These receptors were obtained from a human donor with alopecia areata.

The chain employs TRBV7-3 and TRBJ2-5; D is undetermined. Germline V gene sequence: CDR1 SGHTA, CDR2 FQGTGA. This CDR3 is built from 14 residues. The V end lost 0 bases, the J end lost 1 base, and 6 bases lay between the germline ends. The CDR3 protein is CASSLTAGQETQYF. The CDR3 DNA is TGTGCCAGCAGCTTAACAGCAGGCCAAGAGACCCAGTACTTC.

This clone is a singleton in its sample. The V gene is TRBV30, the J gene TRBJ1-1; D is possibly TRBD1 (6 bases). Trimming left V 8 bases short and J 1 base short, with 14 bases between. CDR1 GTSNPN and CDR2 SVGIG come from the germline V gene (reference sequence). CDR3 size: 13 residues. The CDR3: CARRPGQNTEAFF. CDR3 sequence (DNA): TGTGCCCGACGTCCGGGACAGAACACTGAAGCTTTCTTT.

The chain joins TRBV6-1 to TRBJ2-5; D is perhaps TRBD1 or TRBD2 (5 bases each). V was cut by 9 bases and J by 9 bases, with 14 bases left in between. Germline-derived CDR1 and CDR2 are MNHNS and SASEGT. The CDR3 sequence is 11 residues long. CDR3 sequence (DNA): TGTGCCAGTACTGGGGGACGGGCCCAGTACTTC. Translated: CASTGGRAQYF.

The chain couples TRBV27 to TRBJ2-5, with TRBD2 matching 8 bases. CDR3 length equals 17 residues. V trimming: 5 bases; J trimming: 5 bases; junction bases outside the gene matches: 16. In germline, CDR1 is MNHEY, CDR2 SMNVEV (reference sequence). This CDR3 is CASSPRASGWQGETQYF. For the CDR3, the DNA is TGTGCCAGCAGTCCCCGGGCTAGCGGGTGGCAAGGGGAGACCCAGTACTTC.

This chain connects TRBV5-4 to TRBJ1-3; no reliable D call. In germline, CDR1 is SGHNT, CDR2 YYREEE (reference sequence). The CDR3 consists of 15 residues. The V gene lost 2 bases and the J gene lost 0 bases, with 9 bases spanning the gap. The CDR3 loop reads CASSFEGSSGNTIYF. DNA for the CDR3: TGTGCCAGCAGCTTTGAGGGTTCCTCTGGAAACACCATATATTTT. The full variable domain, with the rest looked up from reference TRBV5-4 and TRBJ1-3, is ETGVTQSPTHLIKTRGQQVTLRCSSQSGHNTVSWYQQALGQGPQFIFQYYREEENGRGNFPPRFSGLQFPNYSSELNVNALELDDSALYLCASSFEGSSGNTIYFGEGSWLTVV.

This rearrangement joins TRBV7-2 to TRBJ1-5; 7 bases are shared with TRBD1. V trimming: 5 bases; J trimming: 7 bases; junction bases outside the gene matches: 8. The CDR3 extends over 14 amino acids. From germline, CDR1 is SGHTA and CDR2 FQGNSA. As DNA, the CDR3 is TGTGCCAGCAGCGCGCAGGGGGTAAAGCAGCCCCAGCATTTT. The encoded protein is CASSAQGVKQPQHF.

This rearrangement joins TRBV29-1 to TRBJ1-1, with D tentatively TRBD1 (5 bases). The germline gives CDR1 SQVTM, CDR2 ANQGSEA. V gave up 6 bases and J gave up 1 base, with 15 bases separating them. The CDR3 contains 14 residues. The CDR3 sequence: CSVSPGHRNTEAFF. The CDR3, as DNA: TGCAGCGTGAGCCCCGGACACCGGAACACTGAAGCTTTCTTT.

The chain has TRBV7-2 and TRBJ2-5, with 14 bases lining up with TRBD2. CDR3 size: 17 residues. In germline, CDR1 is SGHTA, CDR2 FQGNSA. Trimming took 4 bases from V and 5 from J; bases not matched to a gene: 9. The chain's CDR3 is CASSSRGTSGSKETQYF. The CDR3 DNA reads as TGTGCCAGCAGCTCCCGAGGGACTAGCGGGAGCAAGGAGACCCAGTACTTC.

This chain uses TRBV7-2 with TRBJ1-2, with D possibly TRBD1 on 6 matching bases. The V and J ends lost 2 bases and 11 bases respectively, with 18 bases between them. The germline V gene encodes CDR1 SGHTA and CDR2 FQGNSA. This CDR3 comprises 14 residues. CDR3 nucleotides: TGTGCCAGCAGCTTAACCAGGACAGCTTTGGGTTACACCTTC. Protein sequence: CASSLTRTALGYTF.

This clone was seen a handful of times. The chain employs TRBV30 and TRBJ1-2; D is possibly TRBD1 (5 bases). The CDR3 totals 14 residues. Germline loops: CDR1 GTSNPN, CDR2 SVGIG (reference sequence). V lost 2 bases, J lost 13 bases, and 23 bases lay in between. CDR3 DNA sequence: TGTGCCTGGAGTATCTCCGGGACCGCACCAGGAGCCACCTTC. Its protein product is CAWSISGTAPGATF.

The rearrangement uses TRBV5-6 and TRBJ1-2, with D unresolved. Trimming took off 4 bases at V and 5 bases at J, with 6 bases between the two ends. This CDR3 spans 11 amino acids. Germline lookup yields CDR1 SGHDT and CDR2 YYEEEE. The CDR3 region is CASSEGYGYTF. CDR3 sequence (DNA): TGTGCCAGCAGCGAAGGGTATGGCTACACCTTC.

The rearrangement uses TRBV6-1 and TRBJ2-2, with a tentative D call TRBD1 (6 bases). The CDR3 covers 13 residues. With 8 bases removed from V and 2 bases from J, the gap between germline ends came to 9 bases. Looked up from germline, CDR1 is MNHNS and CDR2 is SASEGT. The CDR3 here is CASRQVNTGELFF. CDR3 bases: TGTGCCAGCCGACAGGTTAACACCGGGGAGCTGTTTTTT.

The chain recombines TRBV10-3 with TRBJ2-1, with 12 bases matching TRBD2. J was trimmed by 0 bases and V by 11 bases; bases with no gene match: 11. Germline V gene lookup returns CDR1 ENHRY and CDR2 SYGVKD. The CDR3 consists of 17 residues. The CDR3 DNA reads as TGTGCCGTTCTGGGGACTAGCGGGCCGAGCTCCTACAATGAGCAGTTCTTC. Residues: CAVLGTSGPSSYNEQFF.

The sample holds a few counts of this clone. The V and J genes are TRBV5-1 and TRBJ2-7; 8 bases map to TRBD1. The CDR3 is 13 amino acids. CDR1 SGHRS and CDR2 YFSETQ come from the germline V gene. The V and J ends lost 4 bases and 6 bases, in that order; junction bases with no gene match: 6. This chain's CDR3 is CASSPGTGREQYF. In DNA form, the CDR3 reads TGCGCCAGCAGCCCGGGGACAGGCCGCGAGCAGTACTTC.

This clone appeared a single time. The rearrangement links TRBV2 to TRBJ1-1; D may be TRBD1 (5 bases). Germline CDR1 is SNHLY and CDR2 is FYNNEI. Trimming pared 6 bases from V and 6 bases from J, leaving 11 bases between. CDR3 length equals 12 residues. The CDR3 protein is CASSLGLSEAFF. The CDR3 region has the DNA TGTGCCAGCAGCCTGGGACTCTCTGAAGCTTTCTTT.

The chain links TRBV2 to TRBJ2-7; possible D gene TRBD1, 6 bases. V was shortened by 11 bases and J by 3 bases, with 23 bases between the two germline ends. This CDR3 is 15 amino acids long. Germline V lookup: CDR1 SNHLY, CDR2 FYNNEI. As DNA, the CDR3 is TGTGCCTCCAGCAGCAGGGACAACCGACTCTACGAGCAGTACTTC. Protein: CASSSRDNRLYEQYF.

A few counts support this clone. V usage is TRBV30 and J usage is TRBJ2-2; D not certain. Per germline, CDR1 GTSNPN and CDR2 SVGIG (reference sequence). The CDR3 has 12 residues. The V end lost 3 bases, the J end lost 6 bases, and 8 bases lay between the germline ends. CDR3 amino acids: CAWRGRAGELFF. In DNA form, the CDR3 reads TGTGCCTGGAGGGGAAGGGCCGGGGAGCTGTTTTTT. Using reference TRBV30 and TRBJ2-2 for the parts outside the CDR3, the full variable domain is SQTIHQWPATLVQPVGSPLSLECTVEGTSNPNLYWYRQAAGRGLQLLFYSVGIGQISSEVPQNLSASRPQDRQFILSSKKLLLSDSGFYLCAWRGRAGELFFGEGSRLTVL.

The chain links TRBV14 to TRBJ2-2, with 8 positions matching TRBD1. This CDR3 spans 16 amino acids. CDR1 and CDR2 from the germline V gene are SGHDN and FVKESK. V gave up 4 bases and J gave up 4 bases; unmatched junction bases: 8. The CDR3, as DNA: TGTGCCAGCAGCCTAGTACGGACAGGGCGCACCGGGGAGCTGTTTTTT. Translating gives CASSLVRTGRTGELFF.

The rearrangement uses TRBV29-1 and TRBJ2-5; the match to TRBD2 covers 12 bases. The CDR3 is 15 residues long. V lost 4 bases, J lost 9 bases, and 12 bases stayed unmatched. Germline CDR1 is SQVTM and CDR2 is ANQGSEA. As DNA, the CDR3 is TGCAGCGTTGGTATTCGGACTAGCGGGACATGGGCCCAGTACTTC. Its protein product is CSVGIRTSGTWAQYF.

This clone was seen more than once but under ten times. The chain combines TRBV25-1 with TRBJ1-1; D possibly corresponds to TRBD1 (5 bases). V shed 4 bases and J shed 0 bases, with 6 bases lying between them. This CDR3 is 13 amino acids long. CDR1 MGHDK and CDR2 SYGVNS come from the germline V gene. CDR3: CASSVQVNTEAFF. The DNA of the CDR3 is TGTGCCAGCAGTGTACAGGTGAACACTGAAGCTTTCTTT.

This chain links TRBV28 with TRBJ1-5, with TRBD1 as a possible D gene (6 bases). CDR3 length: 15 residues. Germline V lookup: CDR1 MDHEN, CDR2 SYDVKM. V dropped 4 bases and J dropped 9 bases, with 19 bases sitting between them. CDR3 DNA: TGTGCCAGCAGTTCTATCCAGGGGAGAGGAGTGCCCCAGCATTTT. It yields the protein CASSSIQGRGVPQHF.

V usage is TRBV15 and J usage is TRBJ2-3; possibly TRBD2 for D (6 bases). Trimming removed 0 bases at V and 8 bases at J, with 15 bases between. From germline, CDR1 is LNHNV and CDR2 YYDKDF (reference sequence). The CDR3 loop spans 15 amino acids. In DNA, the CDR3 is TGTGCCACCAGCAGAGAGGCTAAGTCAGCGGGTACGCAGTATTTT. It is translated as CATSREAKSAGTQYF.

The chain employs TRBV27 and TRBJ2-7; possible D gene TRBD1, 6 bases. Germline assignment: CDR1 MNHEY and CDR2 SMNVEV (reference sequence). The V end lost 6 bases, the J end lost 5 bases, and 17 bases lay between the germline ends. This CDR3 region has 14 residues. For the CDR3, the DNA is TGTGCCAGCAGAAAACAGGGCCTTGTGGACGAGCAGTACTTC. Translation gives CASRKQGLVDEQYF.

The chain combines TRBV2 with TRBJ2-3; 7 bases agree with TRBD1. This CDR3 region has 15 residues. Losses at the gene ends were 7 bases for V and 1 base for J; bases not matched to a gene: 8. The germline CDR1 and CDR2 sequences are SNHLY and FYNNEI. CDR3 protein: CASKGQDPRTDTQYF. The CDR3 nucleotides read TGTGCCAGCAAAGGACAGGACCCCCGCACAGATACGCAGTATTTT.